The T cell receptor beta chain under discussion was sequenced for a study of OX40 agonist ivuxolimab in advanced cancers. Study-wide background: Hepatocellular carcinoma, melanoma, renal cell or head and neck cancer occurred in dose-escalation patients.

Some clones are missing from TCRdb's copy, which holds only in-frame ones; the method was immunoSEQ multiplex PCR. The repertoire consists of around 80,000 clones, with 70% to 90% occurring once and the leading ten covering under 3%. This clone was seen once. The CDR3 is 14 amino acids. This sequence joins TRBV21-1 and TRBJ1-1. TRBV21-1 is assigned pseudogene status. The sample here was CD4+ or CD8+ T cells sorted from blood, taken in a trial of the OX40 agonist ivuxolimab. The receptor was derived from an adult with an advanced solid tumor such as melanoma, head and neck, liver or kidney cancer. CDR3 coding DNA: TGTGCCAGCAGCAAAGGTGGGAGTCGGACTGAAGCTTTCTTT. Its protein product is CASSKGGSRTEAFF.